Here is one T cell receptor beta chain with its context. Repertoires were generated with immunoSEQ multiplex PCR, while TCRdb's copy carries only in-frame clones and drops some. The sample contains approximately 100,000 clones, about 89% of which appear only once. This sample is drawn from a study of identifying expanded T cells in peripheral blood. V shed 5 bases and J shed 3 bases, with 8 bases lying between them. The length of the CDR3 is 12 residues. CDR1 is SGHDT and CDR2 is YYEEEE in the germline V gene. The sequenced material came from blood. V gene TRBV5-6 combines with J gene TRBJ1-1; D not resolved. This receptor was taken from a person between 18 and 70 years old in good health. The CDR3 spells CASRVGHTEAFF. CDR3 coding DNA: TGTGCCAGCAGGGTGGGCCACACTGAAGCTTTCTTT. The full variable domain, in which reference TRBV5-6 and TRBJ1-1 provide the parts outside the CDR3, is DAGVTQSPTHLIKTRGQQVTLRCSPKSGHDTVSWYQQALGQGPQFIFQYYEEEERQRGNFPDRFSGHQFPNYSSELNVNALLLGDSALYLCASRVGHTEAFFGQGTRLTVV.